This is a list of T cell receptor beta chains from one sample in a study of Ad26.COV2.S vaccination and SARS-CoV-2 variants. Sequencing used immunoSEQ multiplex PCR; TCRdb keeps in-frame clones, though not all of them. The sample lists about 350,000 clones; 70% to 90% were seen once. Specimen: peripheral blood, collected in a trial of Ad26.COV2.S vaccine versus placebo. The receptor source for this set is a person between 18 and 65 years old who received the Ad26.COV2.S COVID-19 vaccine or a placebo. CDR3s include the opening cysteine and the closing phenylalanine or tryptophan. The D gene is left open where the match is weak. Clone size is given for some rows only: seen once, a few or many times, or a class if the clone is expanded.

>TRBV10-3|-|TRBJ2-7|-
CAIAGDQNYEQYF
TGTGCCATAGCTGGAGACCAAAACTACGAGCAGTACTTC
>TRBV4-1|-|TRBJ2-3|-
CASSQENPGSGGLWDTQYF
TGCGCCAGCAGCCAAGAAAACCCAGGATCGGGCGGGCTCTGGGATACGCAGTATTTT
>TRBV6-5|-|TRBJ2-5|-
CASRAPGLTQYF
TGTGCCAGCAGGGCGCCAGGGTTGACCCAGTACTTC
>TRBV27|-|TRBJ1-2|-
CASCRAGDFYGYTF
TGTGCCAGCTGCAGGGCAGGAGACTTCTATGGCTACACCTTC
>TRBV28|-|TRBJ1-5|-
CASSPGINQPQHF
TGTGCCAGCAGTCCAGGAATCAATCAGCCCCAGCATTTT
>TRBV18|-|TRBJ2-1|TRBD2
CASSPGTSGNEQFF
TGTGCCAGCTCACCCGGGACTAGCGGCAATGAGCAGTTCTTC
>TRBV28|-|TRBJ1-2|-
CASSLLTGTFRGYTF
TGTGCCAGCAGCCTGTTAACCGGGACATTCCGTGGCTACACCTTC
>TRBV6-2/TRBV6-3|-|TRBJ2-3|TRBD2
CASSYPGRAAYTDTQYF
TGTGCCAGCAGTTACCCCGGGAGGGCCGCCTACACAGATACGCAGTATTTT
>TRBV10-3|once|TRBJ1-1|TRBD1
CATGGRTEAFF
TGCGCGACAGGGGGCCGCACTGAAGCTTTCTTT
>TRBV9|-|TRBJ2-1|TRBD2
CASSVDPSGNYNEQFF
TGTGCCAGCAGCGTAGATCCTAGCGGGAACTACAATGAGCAGTTCTTC
>TRBV28|-|TRBJ1-2|-
CASTRNYGYTF
TGTGCCAGCACCAGGAACTATGGCTACACCTTC
>TRBV19|-|TRBJ2-1|-
CASSIDRLTYNEQFF
TGTGCCAGTAGTATCGACAGGTTAACCTACAATGAGCAGTTCTTC
>TRBV9|-|TRBJ1-2|-
CASSVAGSRYGYTF
TGTGCCAGCAGCGTAGCTGGATCCCGTTATGGCTACACCTTC
>TRBV7-6|-|TRBJ2-2|-
CASSRVGGLGTGELFF
TGTGCCAGCAGCCGCGTGGGGGGGCTTGGAACCGGGGAGCTGTTTTTT
>TRBV6-1|few|TRBJ2-5|TRBD1
CASSEVPGTGGRETQYF
TGTGCCAGCAGTGAAGTCCCCGGGACAGGGGGCAGAGAGACCCAGTACTTC
>TRBV10-2|-|TRBJ1-2|-
CASSSTVGDGYTF
TGCGCCAGCAGTAGTACAGTCGGGGATGGCTACACCTTC
>TRBV7-9|-|TRBJ2-3|-
CASSSPLAFSTDTQYF
TGTGCCAGCAGCTCCCCCCTAGCGTTTAGCACAGATACGCAGTATTTT
>TRBV5-5|once|TRBJ2-2|TRBD2
CASSLEAGAYTGELFF
TGTGCCAGCAGCTTGGAAGCGGGGGCCTACACCGGGGAGCTGTTTTTT
>TRBV5-3|-|TRBJ2-7|TRBD2
CARSCLAGSTYEQYF
TGTGCCAGAAGTTGCCTAGCGGGGTCAACCTACGAGCAGTACTTC
>TRBV6-5|-|TRBJ2-2|-
CASSRELALTGELFF
TGTGCCAGCAGCAGGGAACTAGCCCTCACCGGGGAGCTGTTTTTT
>TRBV24-1|-|TRBJ2-5|-
CATSGTEETQYF
TGTGCCACCAGTGGGACAGAAGAGACCCAGTACTTC
>TRBV5-1|-|TRBJ1-4|TRBD1
CASSPGQNHATNEKLFF
TGCGCCAGCAGCCCGGGACAGAATCATGCAACTAATGAAAAACTGTTTTTT
>TRBV6-4|-|TRBJ2-3|TRBD2
CASSVLAGGTDTQYF
TGTGCCAGCAGTGTTCTAGCGGGCGGCACAGATACGCAGTATTTT
>TRBV7-2|-|TRBJ2-3|TRBD2
CASSTQTSGRAGRTDTQYF
TGTGCCAGCAGCACCCAGACTAGCGGGAGGGCCGGGAGGACAGATACGCAGTATTTT
>TRBV5-5|-|TRBJ1-5|-
CASSSQGGNQPQHF
TGTGCCAGCAGCTCCCAGGGAGGGAATCAGCCCCAGCATTTT
>TRBV9|-|TRBJ2-1|-
CASSVGGTVEQFF
TGTGCCAGCAGCGTAGGAGGAACAGTTGAGCAGTTCTTC
>TRBV15|-|TRBJ1-6|-
CATSRDVTNSPLHF
TGTGCCACCAGCAGGGACGTTACAAATTCACCCCTCCACTTT
>TRBV28|-|TRBJ2-5|TRBD2
CASSWLAGKETQYF
TGTGCCAGCAGTTGGCTAGCGGGGAAAGAGACCCAGTACTTC
>TRBV2|-|TRBJ2-2|TRBD1
CASRPTGAVRELFF
TGTGCCAGCAGACCGACAGGGGCAGTGCGGGAGCTGTTTTTT
>TRBV5-4|once|TRBJ2-1|-
CASSTWTTGNEQFF
TGTGCCAGCAGCACCTGGACTACAGGCAATGAGCAGTTCTTC
>TRBV19|once|TRBJ1-6|-
CASSPPGRQNSPLHF
TGTGCCAGTAGTCCCCCGGGACGGCAGAATTCACCCCTCCACTTT
>TRBV7-2|-|TRBJ1-2|-
CASRHTGSNYGYTF
TGTGCCAGCAGACATACAGGGAGCAACTATGGCTACACCTTC
>TRBV5-1|once|TRBJ1-1|-
CASNPGHGDTEAFF
TGCGCCAGCAACCCTGGACATGGGGACACTGAAGCTTTCTTT
>TRBV28|once|TRBJ1-1|-
CASKGGTEAFF
TGTGCCAGCAAAGGTGGCACTGAAGCTTTCTTT
>TRBV19|-|TRBJ2-1|-
CASRGAWGSSYNEQFF
TGTGCCAGTAGGGGGGCCTGGGGGAGCTCCTACAATGAGCAGTTCTTC
>TRBV4-3|-|TRBJ2-7|-
CASSQGWRALSYEQYF
TGCGCCAGCAGCCAAGGCTGGCGGGCCTTATCCTACGAGCAGTACTTC
>TRBV2|-|TRBJ1-5|-
CASSALYSNQPQHF
TGTGCCAGCAGTGCCCTTTATAGCAATCAGCCCCAGCATTTT
>TRBV6-1|-|TRBJ1-6|-
CASSDVGNSYNSPLHF
TGTGCCAGCAGTGACGTCGGGAACTCCTATAATTCACCCCTCCACTTT
>TRBV6-1|-|TRBJ1-5|-
CASSESPIQHF
TGTGCCAGCAGTGAATCACCTATCCAGCATTTT
>TRBV4-2|-|TRBJ2-7|-
CASSQDTAPSSYEQYF
TGTGCCAGCAGCCAAGATACAGCGCCGAGCTCCTACGAGCAGTACTTC
>TRBV7-9|-|TRBJ2-1|-
CASSTLQGHEQFF
TGTGCCAGCAGCACTTTACAGGGACATGAGCAGTTCTTC
>TRBV15|-|TRBJ1-5|-
CATSEALGAQPQHF
TGTGCCACCAGCGAAGCCTTAGGGGCGCAGCCCCAGCATTTT
>TRBV11-2|-|TRBJ2-1|TRBD2
CASSHRGSSYNEQFF
TGTGCCAGCAGCCACCGCGGGAGCTCCTACAATGAGCAGTTCTTC
>TRBV6-2/TRBV6-3|-|TRBJ2-7|-
CASSKWDPGRDEQYF
TGTGCCAGCAGCAAATGGGACCCGGGCCGGGACGAGCAGTACTTC
>TRBV19|-|TRBJ1-2|-
CASNTQGNGYTF
TGTGCCAGTAACACTCAGGGAAATGGCTACACCTTC
>TRBV5-1|-|TRBJ2-7|-
CASSLAPGGYEQYF
TGCGCCAGCAGCTTGGCCCCGGGTGGCTACGAGCAGTACTTC
>TRBV30|once|TRBJ2-7|TRBD2
CAWRVKTLTSGYYEQYF
TGTGCCTGGAGGGTAAAAACCCTGACTAGCGGTTACTACGAGCAGTACTTC
>TRBV5-1|-|TRBJ2-1|TRBD2
CASRVSGGAYNEQFF
TGCGCCAGCAGAGTTAGCGGGGGGGCCTACAATGAGCAGTTCTTC
>TRBV19|-|TRBJ2-5|TRBD1
CASSLTGSGETQYF
TGTGCCAGTAGTTTGACAGGGTCGGGCGAGACCCAGTACTTC
>TRBV29-1|-|TRBJ1-1|-
CSVAQGSAEAFF
TGCAGCGTTGCCCAAGGGTCCGCTGAAGCTTTCTTT
>TRBV27|-|TRBJ2-1|TRBD1
CASSALGGSEQFF
TGTGCCAGCAGTGCCTTAGGGGGCAGCGAGCAGTTCTTC
>TRBV7-2|-|TRBJ1-1|TRBD1
CASSFDRENTEAFF
TGTGCCAGCAGCTTCGACAGGGAGAACACTGAAGCTTTCTTT
>TRBV19|few|TRBJ1-1|-
CASSILGASNTEAFF
TGTGCCAGTAGTATACTTGGGGCTTCGAACACTGAAGCTTTCTTT
>TRBV11-2|-|TRBJ2-2|TRBD1
CASSLRAQGQPNTGELFF
TGTGCCAGCAGCTTAAGGGCACAGGGACAGCCTAACACCGGGGAGCTGTTTTTT
>TRBV7-9|-|TRBJ2-3|TRBD2
CASSPVGLAGPTDTQYF
TGTGCCAGCAGCCCAGTGGGACTAGCGGGACCCACAGATACGCAGTATTTT
>TRBV4-1|-|TRBJ1-2|-
CASSQEDSVVYGYTF
TGCGCCAGCAGCCAAGAAGACAGTGTGGTATATGGCTACACCTTC
>TRBV7-2|-|TRBJ1-6|TRBD1
CASSLFAGQENSPLHF
TGTGCCAGCAGCTTATTTGCGGGACAGGAGAATTCACCCCTCCACTTT
>TRBV4-3|-|TRBJ2-4|TRBD1
CASSQDGATGGVLSLAKNIQYF
TGCGCCAGCAGCCAAGATGGGGCGACAGGGGGCGTCTTAAGTCTGGCCAAAAACATTCAGTACTTC
>TRBV6-1|-|TRBJ2-7|-
CASSELAGTYEQYF
TGTGCCAGCAGTGAACTCGCAGGGACCTACGAGCAGTACTTC